Below are 20 T cell receptor beta chains sequenced from a single sample in a study of T cell responses to AZD1222 COVID-19 vaccine. Produced via immunoSEQ multiplex PCR; TCRdb's table is partial and in-frame only. The sample has around 200,000 clones; around 90% are singletons. The material sequenced was peripheral blood, taken on day 0 of AZD1222 vaccination. These receptor sequences come from an adult in good health.

The DNA of the CDR3 is TGTGCCAGCAGCTCCTTAGGGTCTGGAAACACCATATATTTT. It encodes CASSSLGSGNTIYF. The V gene is TRBV7-2, the J gene TRBJ1-3; D is uncertain. V was trimmed by 4 bases and J by 1 base, leaving 8 bases between them. There are 14 residues in the CDR3. The germline V gene encodes CDR1 SGHTA and CDR2 FQGNSA.

The CDR3 coding sequence is TGCGCCAGCAGCCCCGGGGGGTACACTGAAGCTTTCTTT. Translation: CASSPGGYTEAFF. The genes are TRBV5-1 and TRBJ1-1, with D perhaps TRBD1 (5 bases). The germline V and J ends were trimmed by 4 bases and 3 bases, with 10 bases remaining between them. Germline CDR1 reads SGHRS; CDR2 reads YFSETQ. This CDR3 has 13 residues.

The DNA for the CDR3 is TGTGCCAGCAGCTTTACCGGGACAGGGGGCGTTCGTCAGCCCCAGCATTTT. Translating gives CASSFTGTGGVRQPQHF. The V and J genes are TRBV13 and TRBJ1-5; 12 bases are shared with TRBD1. Germline V CDR1 and CDR2: PRHDT, FYEKMQ (reference sequence). V lost 3 bases to trimming and J lost 6 bases; unmatched junction nucleotides: 9. There are 17 residues in the CDR3. Together with reference TRBV13 and TRBJ1-5, the CDR3 gives the full variable domain: AAGVIQSPRHLIKEKRETATLKCYPIPRHDTVYWYQQGPGQDPQFLISFYEKMQSDKGSIPDRFSAQQFSDYHSELNMSSLELGDSALYFCASSFTGTGGVRQPQHFGDGTRLSIL.

This clone is a singleton in its sample. The V and J genes are TRBV27 and TRBJ1-5; D is uncertain. This CDR3 is 13 amino acids long. From germline, CDR1 is MNHEY and CDR2 SMNVEV (reference sequence). V was cut by 4 bases and J by 3 bases, with 7 bases left in between. The CDR3 is CASSWAVNQPQHF. The CDR3 DNA sequence: TGTGCCAGCAGTTGGGCGGTCAATCAGCCCCAGCATTTT.

This CDR3 reads CASRGPPRDYEQYF. CDR3 DNA sequence: TGCGCCAGCAGAGGACCCCCCAGGGACTACGAGCAGTACTTC. V gene TRBV5-1 combines with J gene TRBJ2-7; maybe TRBD1 (5 bases). Germline lookup yields CDR1 SGHRS and CDR2 YFSETQ. CDR3 length: 14 residues. The ends were cut back, 5 bases at V and 3 bases at J, with 15 bases in the middle.

The chain links TRBV27 to TRBJ1-1; a weak D match, TRBD1 (6 bases). Germline CDR1 and CDR2: MNHEY and SMNVEV (reference sequence). Deletions cut 2 bases from V and 2 bases from J, with 9 bases between. The CDR3 is 14 amino acids. CDR3 coding DNA: TGTGCCAGCAGTTTACTCAGGGGTAACACTGAAGCTTTCTTT. It yields the protein CASSLLRGNTEAFF.

This chain joins TRBV6-5 and TRBJ2-1; D remains ambiguous. Germline V gene sequence: CDR1 MNHEY, CDR2 SVGAGI. With 8 bases removed from V and 1 base from J, the gap between germline ends came to 9 bases. CDR3 length equals 13 residues. CDR3 bases: TGTGCCAGCCGGTTGGAGTCCTACAATGAGCAGTTCTTC. Translation gives CASRLESYNEQFF.

This chain uses TRBV10-3 with TRBJ2-7; D gene uncertain. CDR1 and CDR2 from the germline V gene are ENHRY and SYGVKD. The CDR3 is 12 residues long. V was pared by 3 bases and J by 7 bases, with 10 bases between. As DNA, the CDR3 is TGTGCCATCAGTGAAGTGCCTGGAGAGCAGTACTTC. As protein: CAISEVPGEQYF.

The chain has TRBV18 and TRBJ2-3; TRBD2 aligns across 11 bases. The CDR3 has 15 amino acids. Germline V gives CDR1 KGHSH, CDR2 LQKENI. V shed 2 bases and J 6 bases; nucleotides not matched to a gene: 4. As DNA, the CDR3 is TGTGCCAGCTCACCAACTAGCGGGAGTCCTGATACGCAGTATTTT. It yields the protein CASSPTSGSPDTQYF. Filled out from reference TRBV18 and TRBJ2-3, the complete variable domain reads NAGVMQNPRHLVRRRGQEARLRCSPMKGHSHVYWYRQLPEEGLKFMVYLQKENIIDESGMPKERFSAEFPKEGPSILRIQQVVRGDSAAYFCASSPTSGSPDTQYFGPGTRLTVL.

V usage is TRBV2 and J usage is TRBJ1-6; no firm D call. V lost 7 bases and J 9 bases, leaving 13 bases between the germline ends. From germline, CDR1 is SNHLY and CDR2 FYNNEI. This CDR3 comprises 13 residues. CDR3 sequence reads: CASNPASGSPLHF. CDR3 bases: TGTGCCAGCAACCCGGCGTCGGGTTCACCCCTCCACTTT.

The chain is built from TRBV11-2 and TRBJ2-5; 10 nucleotides line up with TRBD2. V trimming: 5 bases; J trimming: 5 bases; junction bases outside the gene matches: 8. Germline loops: CDR1 SGHAT, CDR2 FQNNGV. The CDR3 consists of 15 residues. The CDR3 DNA reads as TGTGCCAGCAGCCAAGGACTAGCGGCCGGTGAGACCCAGTACTTC. This gives the protein CASSQGLAAGETQYF. Together with reference TRBV11-2 and TRBJ2-5, the CDR3 gives the full variable domain: EAGVAQSPRYKIIEKRQSVAFWCNPISGHATLYWYQQILGQGPKLLIQFQNNGVVDDSQLPKDRFSAERLKGVDSTLKIQPAKLEDSAVYLCASSQGLAAGETQYFGPGTRLLVL.

The genes are TRBV12-3 or TRBV12-4 and TRBJ1-5, with unresolved D. The CDR3 is made up of 12 amino acids. The V and J ends lost 4 bases and 2 bases respectively, with 3 bases between them. The CDR3 loop reads CASSSGNQPQHF. The DNA for the CDR3 is TGTGCCAGCAGTTCAGGCAATCAGCCCCAGCATTTT.

This chain joins TRBV5-6 and TRBJ2-3, with D possibly called TRBD1 or TRBD2 (6 bases each). Trimming pared 1 base from V and 0 bases from J, leaving 12 bases between. The germline gives CDR1 SGHDT, CDR2 YYEEEE. The CDR3 is made up of 16 amino acids. CDR3: CASSLFGGLSTDTQYF. CDR3 sequence (DNA): TGTGCCAGCAGCTTGTTTGGGGGGCTCAGCACAGATACGCAGTATTTT. Variable domain in full (rest from reference TRBV5-6 and TRBJ2-3): DAGVTQSPTHLIKTRGQQVTLRCSPKSGHDTVSWYQQALGQGPQFIFQYYEEEERQRGNFPDRFSGHQFPNYSSELNVNALLLGDSALYLCASSLFGGLSTDTQYFGPGTRLTVL.

The chain combines TRBV7-2 with TRBJ1-5; TRBD1 might be the D (6 bases). The CDR3 loop spans 18 amino acids. CDR1 is SGHTA, CDR2 FQGNSA, per germline. V lost 1 base to trimming and J lost 7 bases, with 23 bases between them. The CDR3 here is CASSLGAGSGGAWQPQHF. CDR3 DNA: TGTGCCAGCAGCTTAGGGGCGGGGTCGGGGGGCGCTTGGCAGCCCCAGCATTTT.

This chain connects TRBV5-1 to TRBJ2-2; 10 nucleotides agree with TRBD2. This CDR3 region has 16 residues. Germline-derived CDR1 and CDR2 are SGHRS and YFSETQ. V shed 4 bases and J 5 bases; nucleotides not matched to a gene: 8. CDR3 in amino acids: CASSVTSGAGTGELFF. The CDR3 region has the DNA TGCGCCAGCAGCGTAACTAGCGGGGCTGGTACCGGGGAGCTGTTTTTT.

J is TRBJ1-1 and V is TRBV3-1 (or the pseudogene TRBV3-2), with D possibly matching TRBD1 (5 bases). The CDR3 extends over 14 amino acids. Trimming removed 0 bases from V and 10 bases from J, with 15 bases in between. Germline V gene lookup returns CDR1 LGHDT and CDR2 YNNKEL (reference sequence). The CDR3 DNA reads TGTGCCAGCAGCCAAGATTACTTGGGGCAGGGAGCTTTCTTT. Translating it yields CASSQDYLGQGAFF.

V gene TRBV7-9 combines with J gene TRBJ2-7, with a tentative D call TRBD1 (6 bases). V gave up 1 base and J gave up 4 bases, with 20 bases separating them. The germline V gene encodes CDR1 SEHNR and CDR2 FQNEAQ (reference sequence). The CDR3 totals 17 residues. The CDR3 DNA sequence: TGTGCCAGCAGCTTAGTCGGCGGGCAGGGGTTGGGGTACGAGCAGTACTTC. Translated: CASSLVGGQGLGYEQYF.

The chain recombines TRBV28 with TRBJ1-3; D is possibly TRBD1 (5 bases). V was pared by 8 bases and J by 5 bases, with 10 bases between. CDR1 and CDR2 (germline): MDHEN, SYDVKM. This CDR3 is 12 amino acids long. The CDR3 sequence: CASGTRRNTIYF. The CDR3 DNA is TGTGCCAGCGGGACTCGGAGAAACACCATATATTTT.

This clone has a single count. The chain uses TRBV28 and TRBJ2-1; no clear D gene. V lost 4 bases to trimming and J lost 10 bases, with 8 bases between them. The germline V gene has CDR1 MDHEN and CDR2 SYDVKM. The length of the CDR3 is 11 residues. The CDR3 loop reads CASSSPPEQFF. The CDR3 coding sequence is TGTGCCAGCAGTTCCCCACCGGAGCAGTTCTTC.

The rearrangement links TRBV7-8 to TRBJ1-5; D is unclear. CDR3 size: 12 residues. Per germline, CDR1 SGHVS and CDR2 FQNEAQ. Trimming removed 4 bases from V and 3 bases from J, with 4 bases in between. The CDR3 DNA follows: TGTGCCAGCAGCTCTTACAATCAGCCCCAGCATTTT. Protein: CASSSYNQPQHF.